This is a list of T cell receptor beta chains from one sample in a study of T-cell memory formation after mild COVID-19. TCRdb called the 5' RACE reads again in MiXCR, with one record for every CDR3 protein. Altogether around 29,000 distinct CDR3 sequences are present, approximately 12% being singletons, with the ten largest covering 13% to 15%. The sequencing input was PBMCs or a T cell subset sorted from them (not recorded which). The receptors derive from an adult woman who had mild COVID-19 (a few samples of this study predate the infection). Cell type and time point are not known. Each CDR3 is given with its conserved first and last residue. Each record gives: D gene, clone size, V gene, J gene, CDR3 protein, CDR3 DNA. The D gene is left open where the match is weak. Only some rows state a clone size, as once, few, many or a class for expanded clones.

d_gene: TRBD1; abundance: -; v_gene: TRBV3-1; j_gene: TRBJ2-7; CDR3aa: CASSQKYRDSRIERTYEQYF; CDR3nt: TGTGCCAGCAGCCAAAAATACCGGGACAGCCGAATCGAAAGGACCTACGAGCAGTACTTC
d_gene: TRBD1; abundance: many; v_gene: TRBV2; j_gene: TRBJ1-2; CDR3aa: CASSEARQGGGYTF; CDR3nt: TGTGCCAGCAGTGAAGCTCGACAGGGGGGTGGCTACACCTTC
d_gene: -; abundance: many; v_gene: TRBV6-6; j_gene: TRBJ1-5; CDR3aa: CASSYGSETARNQPQHF; CDR3nt: TGTGCCAGCAGTTACGGGTCCGAGACAGCGAGGAATCAGCCCCAGCATTTT
d_gene: -; abundance: many; v_gene: TRBV12-3/TRBV12-4; j_gene: TRBJ1-2; CDR3aa: CASSRHYGYTF; CDR3nt: TGTGCCAGCAGCCGACATTATGGCTACACCTTC
d_gene: -; abundance: many; v_gene: TRBV27; j_gene: TRBJ1-2; CDR3aa: CASSLGGMAYGYTF; CDR3nt: TGTGCCAGCAGTTTAGGGGGGATGGCCTATGGCTACACCTTC
d_gene: TRBD2; abundance: many; v_gene: TRBV9; j_gene: TRBJ2-1; CDR3aa: CASSVGGGILEQFF; CDR3nt: TGTGCCAGCAGCGTAGGGGGGGGGATCCTTGAGCAGTTCTTC
d_gene: TRBD1; abundance: many; v_gene: TRBV18; j_gene: TRBJ2-2; CDR3aa: CASSPATGSGELFF; CDR3nt: TGTGCCAGCTCACCAGCGACAGGGTCCGGGGAGCTGTTTTTT
d_gene: -; abundance: many; v_gene: TRBV9; j_gene: TRBJ2-2; CDR3aa: CASSVIQGNTGELFF; CDR3nt: TGTGCCAGCAGCGTAATACAGGGGAACACCGGGGAGCTGTTTTTT
d_gene: -; abundance: many; v_gene: TRBV6-4; j_gene: TRBJ1-1; CDR3aa: CASSEPRRSSTEAFF; CDR3nt: TGTGCCAGCAGTGAACCAAGGAGATCTAGCACTGAAGCTTTCTTT
d_gene: TRBD2; abundance: many; v_gene: TRBV14; j_gene: TRBJ2-3; CDR3aa: CASSRGLAGIRTRDTQYF; CDR3nt: TGTGCCAGCAGCCGAGGACTAGCGGGGATCAGGACACGAGATACGCAGTATTTT
d_gene: -; abundance: many; v_gene: TRBV4-2; j_gene: TRBJ2-7; CDR3aa: CASSQIHGDSYEQYF; CDR3nt: TGTGCCAGCAGCCAAATCCACGGGGACTCCTACGAGCAGTACTTC
d_gene: TRBD1; abundance: many; v_gene: TRBV5-4; j_gene: TRBJ1-4; CDR3aa: CASSLRQGGEKLFF; CDR3nt: TGTGCCAGCAGCTTGAGACAGGGGGGTGAAAAACTGTTTTTT
d_gene: TRBD2; abundance: many; v_gene: TRBV12-3/TRBV12-4; j_gene: TRBJ2-1; CDR3aa: CASSFRLAGNRGYNEQFF; CDR3nt: TGTGCCAGCAGTTTTAGACTAGCGGGAAATCGAGGCTACAATGAGCAGTTCTTC
d_gene: -; abundance: many; v_gene: TRBV5-5; j_gene: TRBJ1-1; CDR3aa: CASSLQPQPNTEAFF; CDR3nt: TGTGCCAGCAGCTTACAACCCCAACCGAACACTGAAGCTTTCTTT
d_gene: -; abundance: many; v_gene: TRBV5-1; j_gene: TRBJ1-4; CDR3aa: CASSLLGPGWNEKLFF; CDR3nt: TGCGCCAGCAGCTTACTTGGTCCGGGTTGGAATGAAAAACTGTTTTTT
d_gene: TRBD2; abundance: many; v_gene: TRBV2; j_gene: TRBJ2-7; CDR3aa: CASILTSGTYEQYF; CDR3nt: TGTGCCAGCATCCTGACTAGCGGGACCTACGAGCAGTACTTC
d_gene: TRBD1; abundance: -; v_gene: TRBV20-1; j_gene: TRBJ1-1; CDR3aa: CSAWTGNTEAFF; CDR3nt: TGCAGTGCTTGGACAGGGAACACTGAAGCTTTCTTT
d_gene: -; abundance: many; v_gene: TRBV7-7; j_gene: TRBJ2-5; CDR3aa: CASSLVGKQETQYF; CDR3nt: TGTGCTAGCAGCTTAGTAGGAAAGCAAGAGACCCAGTACTTC
d_gene: -; abundance: many; v_gene: TRBV20-1; j_gene: TRBJ1-1; CDR3aa: CSAPRPNRENTEAFF; CDR3nt: TGCAGTGCGCCCAGGCCCAACAGGGAGAACACTGAAGCTTTCTTT
d_gene: TRBD2; abundance: many; v_gene: TRBV2; j_gene: TRBJ2-2; CDR3aa: CASSGLPGLAGAGELFF; CDR3nt: TGTGCCAGCAGTGGGCTACCGGGACTAGCGGGAGCCGGGGAGCTGTTTTTT
d_gene: -; abundance: few; v_gene: TRBV29-1; j_gene: TRBJ1-2; CDR3aa: CSVEWGNYGYTF; CDR3nt: TGCAGCGTTGAATGGGGGAACTATGGCTACACCTTC
d_gene: TRBD1; abundance: many; v_gene: TRBV2; j_gene: TRBJ1-4; CDR3aa: CASSDSGQRHEKLFF; CDR3nt: TGTGCCAGCAGTGACTCGGGACAGAGGCATGAAAAACTGTTTTTT
d_gene: -; abundance: -; v_gene: TRBV5-6; j_gene: TRBJ2-1; CDR3aa: CASSHRTLNNEQFF; CDR3nt: TGTGCCAGCAGCCACCGGACCCTAAACAATGAGCAGTTCTTC
d_gene: -; abundance: many; v_gene: TRBV11-2; j_gene: TRBJ2-1; CDR3aa: CASSFGPAPDEQFF; CDR3nt: TGTGCCAGCAGCTTCGGACCCGCCCCCGATGAGCAGTTCTTC
d_gene: -; abundance: many; v_gene: TRBV19; j_gene: TRBJ1-5; CDR3aa: CATSPLDSYLRLSNQPQHF; CDR3nt: TGTGCCACATCCCCGTTGGACAGCTATCTTCGGCTTAGCAATCAGCCCCAGCATTTT
d_gene: -; abundance: many; v_gene: TRBV29-1; j_gene: TRBJ1-4; CDR3aa: CSVGYSEEKLFF; CDR3nt: TGCAGCGTTGGATACTCGGAGGAAAAACTGTTTTTT
d_gene: -; abundance: many; v_gene: TRBV27; j_gene: TRBJ2-5; CDR3aa: CASSPGDRLETQYF; CDR3nt: TGTGCCAGCAGTCCGGGGGACCGCCTAGAGACCCAGTACTTC
d_gene: -; abundance: many; v_gene: TRBV4-1; j_gene: TRBJ2-3; CDR3aa: CASTTLGGPRGSDTQYF; CDR3nt: TGCGCCAGCACCACCCTCGGGGGACCCCGGGGATCAGATACGCAGTATTTT
d_gene: -; abundance: many; v_gene: TRBV4-3; j_gene: TRBJ2-1; CDR3aa: CASSQVLENEQFF; CDR3nt: TGCGCCAGCAGCCAGGTCCTTGAGAATGAGCAGTTCTTC
d_gene: -; abundance: many; v_gene: TRBV7-2; j_gene: TRBJ2-5; CDR3aa: CASSSRAGAETQYF; CDR3nt: TGTGCCAGCAGCTCGAGGGCCGGGGCCGAGACCCAGTACTTC
d_gene: -; abundance: many; v_gene: TRBV7-9; j_gene: TRBJ1-2; CDR3aa: CASSPSGQYGYTF; CDR3nt: TGTGCCAGCAGCCCCAGCGGTCAGTATGGCTACACCTTC
d_gene: -; abundance: many; v_gene: TRBV9; j_gene: TRBJ1-1; CDR3aa: CASSVGVRVGDTEAFF; CDR3nt: TGTGCCAGCAGCGTAGGGGTCAGGGTGGGTGACACTGAAGCTTTCTTT
d_gene: -; abundance: many; v_gene: TRBV15; j_gene: TRBJ2-5; CDR3aa: CATSRIDLQETQYF; CDR3nt: TGTGCCACCAGCAGAATCGATTTACAAGAGACCCAGTACTTC
d_gene: TRBD1; abundance: many; v_gene: TRBV6-5; j_gene: TRBJ2-7; CDR3aa: CASSTGVREQYF; CDR3nt: TGTGCCAGCAGTACAGGGGTTCGGGAGCAGTACTTC
d_gene: -; abundance: many; v_gene: TRBV7-3; j_gene: TRBJ2-5; CDR3aa: CASSLGSGSQETQYF; CDR3nt: TGTGCCAGCAGCTTAGGGAGCGGTTCCCAAGAGACCCAGTACTTC
d_gene: -; abundance: many; v_gene: TRBV6-1; j_gene: TRBJ1-5; CDR3aa: CASSAGVQPQHF; CDR3nt: TGTGCCAGCAGCGCGGGGGTCCAGCCCCAGCATTTT
d_gene: TRBD2; abundance: many; v_gene: TRBV20-1; j_gene: TRBJ2-2; CDR3aa: CSASIAGAGELFF; CDR3nt: TGCAGTGCTAGCATAGCGGGAGCCGGGGAGCTGTTTTTT
d_gene: -; abundance: many; v_gene: TRBV24-1; j_gene: TRBJ2-2; CDR3aa: CATSDSRTGRGPSNTGELFF; CDR3nt: TGTGCCACCAGTGATTCTAGAACTGGCAGGGGCCCTTCGAACACCGGGGAGCTGTTTTTT
d_gene: -; abundance: many; v_gene: TRBV11-2; j_gene: TRBJ1-5; CDR3aa: CASSLMGGKDQPQHF; CDR3nt: TGTGCCAGCAGTCTAATGGGGGGTAAGGATCAGCCCCAGCATTTT
d_gene: -; abundance: many; v_gene: TRBV29-1; j_gene: TRBJ2-7; CDR3aa: CSVADWGSTTYEQYF; CDR3nt: TGCAGCGTTGCAGACTGGGGCAGCACAACCTACGAGCAGTACTTC
d_gene: -; abundance: once; v_gene: TRBV24-1; j_gene: TRBJ2-7; CDR3aa: CATSESGGAGDEQYF; CDR3nt: TGTGCCACCAGTGAGTCCGGGGGTGCCGGGGACGAGCAGTACTTC
d_gene: TRBD2; abundance: many; v_gene: TRBV5-1; j_gene: TRBJ2-4; CDR3aa: CASSAYPGLAGVLAKNIQYF; CDR3nt: TGCGCCAGCAGCGCATACCCGGGACTAGCGGGAGTCCTGGCCAAAAACATTCAGTACTTC
d_gene: TRBD1; abundance: many; v_gene: TRBV5-1; j_gene: TRBJ1-2; CDR3aa: CASSPAQGVGDGYTF; CDR3nt: TGCGCCAGCAGCCCAGCCCAGGGGGTAGGGGATGGCTACACCTTC
d_gene: -; abundance: many; v_gene: TRBV27; j_gene: TRBJ1-1; CDR3aa: CATSRGSMNTEAFF; CDR3nt: TGTGCCACCTCTCGGGGTTCCATGAACACTGAAGCTTTCTTT
d_gene: TRBD2; abundance: many; v_gene: TRBV9; j_gene: TRBJ2-5; CDR3aa: CASSVGGRDQETQYF; CDR3nt: TGTGCCAGCAGCGTAGGCGGGAGGGACCAAGAGACCCAGTACTTC
d_gene: TRBD1; abundance: many; v_gene: TRBV19; j_gene: TRBJ1-2; CDR3aa: CATRQRTGANYGYTF; CDR3nt: TGTGCCACCCGGCAGCGGACAGGGGCTAACTATGGCTACACCTTC
d_gene: -; abundance: many; v_gene: TRBV27; j_gene: TRBJ1-5; CDR3aa: CASSLVGEPQHF; CDR3nt: TGTGCCAGCAGTTTGGTTGGAGAGCCCCAGCATTTT
d_gene: TRBD2; abundance: once; v_gene: TRBV24-1; j_gene: TRBJ2-3; CDR3aa: CATSDPLGLAGADTQYF; CDR3nt: TGTGCCACCAGTGATCCGTTGGGACTAGCGGGCGCAGATACGCAGTATTTT
d_gene: -; abundance: medium-sized; v_gene: TRBV20-1; j_gene: TRBJ1-5; CDR3aa: CSAVRGPSNQPQHF; CDR3nt: TGCAGTGCGGTAAGGGGTCCAAGCAATCAGCCCCAGCATTTT
d_gene: -; abundance: many; v_gene: TRBV9; j_gene: TRBJ2-1; CDR3aa: CASSPTLRQWAYNEQFF; CDR3nt: TGTGCCAGCAGCCCCACCCTAAGGCAGTGGGCCTACAATGAGCAGTTCTTC
d_gene: -; abundance: many; v_gene: TRBV25-1; j_gene: TRBJ1-1; CDR3aa: CASSDRGESTEAFF; CDR3nt: TGTGCCAGCAGTGACCGAGGGGAGAGCACTGAAGCTTTCTTT
d_gene: TRBD1; abundance: many; v_gene: TRBV9; j_gene: TRBJ1-2; CDR3aa: CASSAGQGVSHTF; CDR3nt: TGTGCCAGCAGCGCGGGACAGGGAGTTTCTCACACCTTC